The present TCR beta chain was sequenced within a study of T cell responses to AZD1222 COVID-19 vaccine. Study-wide results and caveats: There were mostly white British donors and more females than males, and clonal diversity was possibly underestimated. CD4 TCRs covered the whole spike, strongest at regions 160-218 and 743-854. Reportedly, close to half of spike-specific TCRs are directed against unmutated variant regions.

V was clipped by 3 bases and J by 13 bases, with 13 bases between them. The CDR3 contains 13 residues. CDR1 KGHSH and CDR2 LQKENI come from the germline V gene. Details on this clone: Its target is not known.

Produced via immunoSEQ multiplex PCR; TCRdb's table is partial and in-frame only. The profile shows 160,000 or so clones, 85% to 95% of them singletons. This receptor was obtained from an adult in good health. This chain joins TRBV18 and TRBJ1-6; a weak D match, TRBD1 (5 bases). The specimen comprised peripheral blood, sampled on day 0 of AZD1222 vaccination. DNA for the CDR3: TGTGCCAGCTCACCGGGACCGGAGAGCCCCCTCCACTTT. This encodes CASSPGPESPLHF.